The T cell receptor beta chain under discussion was sequenced for a study of glioma-infiltrating T cells. The CDR3 runs 16 residues. The V gene's germline CDR1 is MGHRA and CDR2 YSYEKL. V was clipped by 2 bases and J by 2 bases; unmatched bases: 5. The iRepertoire nested amplicon-rescue multiplex PCR amplified TCR alpha and beta CDR3s from RNA. TCRdb ran MiXCR on the multiplex PCR reads and lists one entry per CDR3 protein. The sample has approximately 100,000 distinct CDR3 sequences; about 30% are singletons. The table lists this clonotype with many counts. This sequence originates from a human donor with low-grade glioma or glioblastoma, undergoing nonglioma brain surgery, or in good health (not recorded which). The specimen sequenced was glioma tissue, nonneoplastic brain tissue, or PBMCs (not recorded which). V and J are TRBV4-1 and TRBJ2-5, with 10 bases lining up with TRBD2. This chain's CDR3 is CASSQIGLAAQETQYF. The CDR3 nucleotides are TGCGCCAGCAGCCAAATCGGACTAGCGGCACAAGAGACCCAGTACTTC.